This T cell receptor (beta chain) originates from a study of blood T cell repertoires in COVID-19. Study in general: The study drew acute and convalescent COVID-19 samples from the United States, Italy and Spain.

In Seattle, patients joined the study during active infection and were tracked longitudinally. This table comes from immunoSEQ multiplex PCR, and its TCRdb copy is limited to in-frame clones, with some not included. The sample holds fewer than 250,000 clones; approximately 90% are singletons and the top ten take under 14%. As concerns this clone: Other DNA sequences in the same sample also yield this CDR3.

The CDR3 contains 16 residues. Germline V gives CDR1 LGHNA, CDR2 YSLEER. V was trimmed by 1 base and J by 0 bases, leaving 9 bases between them. Sequenced: peripheral blood. The sequence came from a man between 45 and 60 years old with COVID-19, enrolled during active disease. The V and J genes are TRBV4-3 and TRBJ2-2; D perhaps matches TRBD2 (5 bases). CDR3 nucleotide sequence: TGCGCCAGCAGCCAAGGACGGGGTTCGAACACCGGGGAGCTGTTTTTT. Its translation: CASSQGRGSNTGELFF.